The 23 T cell receptor beta chains listed next were all sequenced from one sample in a study of persistence of HIV-infected CD4 T cells. What these receptors recognize is not known. The immunoSEQ assay was version 4, run in survey mode. Only in-frame clones appear in the TCRdb table, and some are missing; sequencing was by immunoSEQ multiplex PCR. The sample records fewer than 45,000 clones, about 85% being singletons. Anti-CD3/anti-CD28 beads served as a nonspecific positive control stimulus. Sorting of responding CD4+ T cells relied on upregulated CD40 ligand together with CD69. Source: CD4+ T cells sorted from PBMCs after approximately 19-hour stimulation, taken from a patient who received antiretroviral therapy. The receptors originated from an adult woman with HIV who was CMV-seropositive.

The chain combines TRBV11-2 with TRBJ2-6; 7 positions agree with TRBD1. In germline, CDR1 is SGHAT, CDR2 FQNNGV. With 4 bases clipped from V and 0 bases from J, the junction kept 12 bases outside the gene matches. The CDR3 loop spans 19 amino acids. CDR3 in amino acids: CASSSPIKGATSGANVLTF. DNA for the CDR3: TGTGCCAGCAGCTCCCCCATAAAGGGGGCGACCTCTGGGGCCAACGTCCTGACTTTC.

The chain combines TRBV27 with TRBJ2-7; the match to TRBD2 covers 10 bases. The ends lost 5 bases at V and 2 bases at J; junction bases unmatched: 9. The CDR3 loop spans 16 amino acids. CDR1 and CDR2 from the germline V gene are MNHEY and SMNVEV (reference sequence). CDR3 region: CASSPYALAGTYEQYF. The CDR3 DNA is TGTGCCAGCAGTCCCTACGCACTAGCGGGGACCTACGAGCAGTACTTC.

The chain has TRBV27 and TRBJ2-3, with 9 bases lining up with TRBD2. The germline V gene encodes CDR1 MNHEY and CDR2 SMNVEV (reference sequence). V lost 5 bases to trimming and J lost 5 bases; unmatched junction nucleotides: 17. CDR3 length equals 18 residues. CDR3 region: CASSPLPGLASIIDTQYF. For the CDR3, the DNA is TGTGCCAGCAGTCCGCTACCGGGACTAGCTTCCATTATAGATACGCAGTATTTT.

The V call is TRBV2, the J call TRBJ1-5; D unresolved. Trimming left V 2 bases short and J 2 bases short, with 10 bases between. The V gene's germline CDR1 is SNHLY and CDR2 FYNNEI. The CDR3 is 15 amino acids. DNA for the CDR3: TGTGCCAGCAGTGAAATGATGGCAGGCAATCAGCCCCAGCATTTT. Translation gives CASSEMMAGNQPQHF.

The V call is TRBV28, the J call TRBJ1-2; D perhaps matches TRBD1 (6 bases). The germline V gene encodes CDR1 MDHEN and CDR2 SYDVKM. Trimming pared 3 bases from V and 8 bases from J, leaving 16 bases between. The CDR3 covers 14 residues. For the CDR3, the DNA is TGTGCCAGCAGTTTGTCGGACAGACTGGGGGGCTACACCTTC. It yields the protein CASSLSDRLGGYTF.

This clone was recorded only once. The chain has TRBV18 and TRBJ1-1; a possible D gene is TRBD1 (6 bases). Germline-derived CDR1 and CDR2 are KGHSH and LQKENI. Trimming removed 2 bases at V and 3 bases at J, with 7 bases between. The CDR3 loop spans 13 amino acids. The CDR3, as DNA: TGTGCCAGCTCACCAAACAGGGACACTGAAGCTTTCTTT. Translation: CASSPNRDTEAFF.

V usage is TRBV6-6 and J usage is TRBJ2-7; weak D call: TRBD1 (6 bases). Germline V gene lookup returns CDR1 MNHNY and CDR2 SVGAGI (reference sequence). Trimming took 6 bases from V and 1 from J, leaving 13 bases between them. This CDR3 spans 14 amino acids. CDR3 sequence reads: CASRRGHESYEQYV. The CDR3 bases are TGTGCCAGCAGGAGGGGACACGAGTCCTACGAGCAGTACGTC.

V usage is TRBV30 and J usage is TRBJ2-7; 7 nucleotides agree with TRBD1. Trimming took 2 bases from V and 7 from J; bases not matched to a gene: 8. From germline, CDR1 is GTSNPN and CDR2 SVGIG (reference sequence). The CDR3 consists of 13 residues. CDR3 sequence reads: CAWSIKGAREQYV. The DNA for the CDR3 is TGTGCCTGGAGTATAAAGGGGGCGAGGGAGCAGTACGTC.

This chain uses TRBV7-8 with TRBJ1-2; TRBD1 aligns across 11 bases. Trimming removed 1 base from V and 12 bases from J; junction bases left unmatched: 4. Germline CDR1 and CDR2: SGHVS and FQNEAQ. The length of the CDR3 is 13 residues. The CDR3 nucleotides are TGTGCCAGCAGCTTAGGGACAGGGGGCGGAGACACCTTC. Amino acids: CASSLGTGGGDTF. The complete variable domain, with remaining parts taken from reference TRBV7-8 and TRBJ1-2, reads GAGVSQSPRYKVAKRGQDVALRCDPISGHVSLFWYQQALGQGPEFLTYFQNEAQLDKSGLPSDRFFAERPEGSVSTLKIQRTQQEDSAVYLCASSLGTGGGDTFGSGTRLTVV.

This chain connects TRBV4-1 to TRBJ2-3, with 14 bases that match TRBD2. V lost 2 bases, J lost 4 bases, and 8 bases stayed unmatched. The CDR3 spans 18 residues. The germline V gene has CDR1 MGHRA and CDR2 YSYEKL. CDR3 DNA: TGCGCCAGCAGCCAAACCCGGACTAGCGGGGGGAGGGCAGATACGCAGTATTTT. Translated, it gives CASSQTRTSGGRADTQYF.

V is TRBV2 and J is TRBJ1-4; 9 bases agree with TRBD1. This CDR3 comprises 13 residues. The germline gives CDR1 SNHLY, CDR2 FYNNEI. Unmatched junction bases numbered 7, after V lost 10 bases and J lost 7 bases. The CDR3 nucleotides are TGTGCCATGGCCGGGACAGGGTCTGAAAAACTGTTTTTT. It specifies CAMAGTGSEKLFF.

The chain joins TRBV6-6 to TRBJ1-1, with D unclear. The CDR3 is made up of 14 amino acids. Germline V gene lookup returns CDR1 MNHNY and CDR2 SVGAGI (reference sequence). Trimming removed 0 bases from V and 1 base from J, with 6 bases in between. The CDR3 protein is CASSYSAGNTEAFF. The CDR3 bases are TGTGCCAGCAGTTACTCGGCGGGGAACACTGAAGCTTTCTTT.

This rearrangement joins TRBV15 to TRBJ1-4; D gene ambiguous. V gave up 1 base and J gave up 8 bases, with 14 bases separating them. This CDR3 spans 15 amino acids. The germline V gene has CDR1 LNHNV and CDR2 YYDKDF (reference sequence). CDR3 nucleotide sequence: TGTGCCACCAGCAGAGTGGGCTCGGGGAAAGAAAAACTGTTTTTT. Translating it yields CATSRVGSGKEKLFF. Combining the CDR3 with reference TRBV15 and TRBJ1-4 gives the whole variable domain DAMVIQNPRYQVTQFGKPVTLSCSQTLNHNVMYWYQQKSSQAPKLLFHYYDKDFNNEADTPDNFQSRRPNTSFCFLDIRSPGLGDTAMYLCATSRVGSGKEKLFFGSGTQLSVL.

The chain joins TRBV18 to TRBJ1-2; 8 positions match TRBD1. Germline CDR1 and CDR2: KGHSH and LQKENI. There are 15 residues in the CDR3. Unmatched junction bases numbered 8, after V lost 2 bases and J lost 6 bases. The CDR3 nucleotides are TGTGCCAGCTCACCAGAAGGGTACAGGGGGAATGGCTACACCTTC. It codes for CASSPEGYRGNGYTF.

This clone was counted only a few times. The rearrangement joins TRBV7-3 to TRBJ1-1; no clear D. This CDR3 contains 15 residues. V was cut by 1 base and J by 0 bases, with 9 bases left in between. The V gene's germline CDR1 is SGHTA and CDR2 FQGTGA. CDR3 sequence: CASSLSPAMNTEAFF. CDR3 nucleotide sequence: TGTGCCAGCAGCTTAAGTCCAGCAATGAACACTGAAGCTTTCTTT.

The rearrangement joins TRBV11-3 to TRBJ2-1; 8 nucleotides align to TRBD1. With 1 base clipped from V and 7 bases from J, the junction kept 6 bases outside the gene matches. The length of the CDR3 is 15 residues. Germline loops: CDR1 SGHNT, CDR2 YENEEA. DNA of the CDR3: TGTGCCAGCAGCTTAGGATCAGGGGGCAGGAATGAGCAGTTCTTC. Amino acid sequence: CASSLGSGGRNEQFF. The complete variable domain, with remaining parts taken from reference TRBV11-3 and TRBJ2-1, reads EAGVVQSPRYKIIEKKQPVAFWCNPISGHNTLYWYLQNLGQGPELLIRYENEEAVDDSQLPKDRFSAERLKGVDSTLKIQPAELGDSAVYLCASSLGSGGRNEQFFGPGTRLTVL.

Only a few counts were recorded for this clone. This sequence joins TRBV29-1 and TRBJ2-7; 10 positions agree with TRBD1. CDR3 length: 13 residues. J gave up 6 bases and V 6 bases, and 8 bases lay outside the gene matches. CDR1 and CDR2 (germline): SQVTM, ANQGSEA. The CDR3 region is CSVNRQGAGEQYF. The CDR3 DNA reads TGCAGCGTCAACCGACAGGGGGCGGGCGAGCAGTACTTC.

For the CDR3, the DNA is TGTGCCAGCAGTTACGACACTGCCTATGGCTACACCTTC. Protein sequence: CASSYDTAYGYTF. The chain joins TRBV6-5 to TRBJ1-2; D not certain. The CDR3 is 13 residues long. Between the trimmed V and J ends, which lost 2 bases and 4 bases, there was a span of 8 bases. Germline assignment: CDR1 MNHEY and CDR2 SVGAGI.

The chain combines TRBV18 with TRBJ2-1; 8 bases fit TRBD2. CDR1 and CDR2 (germline): KGHSH, LQKENI. V lost 4 bases, J lost 5 bases, and 13 bases stayed unmatched. The length of the CDR3 is 17 residues. The CDR3 nucleotides are TGTGCCAGCTCACGTACACCTCCGCGGGGGGTTAACAATGAGCAGTTCTTC. Translating gives CASSRTPPRGVNNEQFF. Together with reference TRBV18 and TRBJ2-1, the CDR3 gives the full variable domain: NAGVMQNPRHLVRRRGQEARLRCSPMKGHSHVYWYRQLPEEGLKFMVYLQKENIIDESGMPKERFSAEFPKEGPSILRIQQVVRGDSAAYFCASSRTPPRGVNNEQFFGPGTRLTVL.

The V gene is TRBV2, the J gene TRBJ2-7; 9 bases line up with TRBD2. CDR3 size: 18 residues. J gave up 5 bases and V 2 bases, and 16 bases lay outside the gene matches. Germline V gene lookup returns CDR1 SNHLY and CDR2 FYNNEI. The DNA for the CDR3 is TGTGCCAGCAGTGAATCCGGCTATGCGGGGGGGCTTTTCGACGAGCAGTACGTC. Its protein product is CASSESGYAGGLFDEQYV.

This clone was seen only once. V is TRBV7-3 and J is TRBJ2-2; D may be TRBD1 (6 bases). CDR1 is SGHTA, CDR2 FQGTGA, per germline. This CDR3 is built from 13 residues. The V and J ends lost 2 bases and 7 bases respectively, with 8 bases between them. The CDR3 is CASSLRGGGELFF. The CDR3 DNA reads as TGTGCCAGCAGCTTACGAGGGGGCGGGGAGCTGTTTTTT.

The chain couples TRBV5-1 to TRBJ1-1, with D possibly matching TRBD1 (5 bases). CDR3 length: 15 amino acids. Trimming took 2 bases from V and 1 from J, leaving 12 bases between them. Germline values: CDR1 SGHRS, CDR2 YFSETQ. The CDR3 sequence is CASSFHLGQNTEAFF. CDR3 in DNA: TGCGCCAGCAGCTTTCATTTGGGGCAGAACACTGAAGCTTTCTTT.

The V call is TRBV4-1, the J call TRBJ1-1, with no clear D. The CDR3 runs to 13 residues. Deletions cut 4 bases from V and 4 bases from J, with 10 bases between. Germline values: CDR1 MGHRA, CDR2 YSYEKL. This chain's CDR3 is CASSPVGVTEAFF. For the CDR3, the DNA is TGCGCCAGCAGCCCCGTCGGGGTCACTGAAGCTTTCTTT.